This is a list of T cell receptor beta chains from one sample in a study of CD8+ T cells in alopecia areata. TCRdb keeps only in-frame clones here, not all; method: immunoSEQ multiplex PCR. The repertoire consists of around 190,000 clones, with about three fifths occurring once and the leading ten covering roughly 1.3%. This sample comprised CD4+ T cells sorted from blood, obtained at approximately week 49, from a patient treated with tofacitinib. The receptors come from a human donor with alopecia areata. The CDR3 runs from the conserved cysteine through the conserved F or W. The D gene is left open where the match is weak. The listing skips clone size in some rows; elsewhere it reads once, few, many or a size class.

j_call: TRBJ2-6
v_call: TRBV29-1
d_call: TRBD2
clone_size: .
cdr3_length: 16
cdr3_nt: TGCAGCGCCAGACTAGCGGGGAGGACTGGGGCCAACGTCCTGACTTTC
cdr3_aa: CSARLAGRTGANVLTF

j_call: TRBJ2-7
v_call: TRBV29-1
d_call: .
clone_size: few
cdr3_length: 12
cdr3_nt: TGCAGCGTTGCACAGAGCACATACGAGCAGTACTTC
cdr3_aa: CSVAQSTYEQYF

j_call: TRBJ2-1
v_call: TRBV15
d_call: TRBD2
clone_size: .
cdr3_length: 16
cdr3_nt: TGTGCCACCAGCAGAGGGGGGACTAGCGGGGCCAATGAGCAGTTCTTC
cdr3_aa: CATSRGGTSGANEQFF

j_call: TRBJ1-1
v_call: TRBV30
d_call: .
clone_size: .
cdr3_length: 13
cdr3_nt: TGTGCCAGATCGCAAGGCCTGAACACTGAAGCTTTCTTT
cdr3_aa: CARSQGLNTEAFF

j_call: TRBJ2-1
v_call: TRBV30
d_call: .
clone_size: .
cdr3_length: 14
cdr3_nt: TGTGCCTGGAGTAGGGCGGAGGGGTACAATGAGCAGTTCTTC
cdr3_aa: CAWSRAEGYNEQFF

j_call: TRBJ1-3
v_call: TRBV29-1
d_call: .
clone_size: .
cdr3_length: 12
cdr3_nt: TGCAGCGTTAAGGGTGTCGGAAACACCATATATTTT
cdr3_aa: CSVKGVGNTIYF

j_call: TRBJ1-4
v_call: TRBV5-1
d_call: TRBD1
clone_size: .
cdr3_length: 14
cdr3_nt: TGCGCCAGCAGCGGACAGGGAACTAATGAAAAACTGTTTTTT
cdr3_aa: CASSGQGTNEKLFF

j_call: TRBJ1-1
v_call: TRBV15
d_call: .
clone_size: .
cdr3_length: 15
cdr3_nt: TGTGCCACCAGCAGAGATATTTTGCGGGGAACTGAAGCTTTCTTT
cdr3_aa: CATSRDILRGTEAFF

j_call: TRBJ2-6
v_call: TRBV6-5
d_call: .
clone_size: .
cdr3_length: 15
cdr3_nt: TGTGCCAGCAGTCCTGAGGGGGCTGGGGCCAACGTCCTGACTTTC
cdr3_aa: CASSPEGAGANVLTF

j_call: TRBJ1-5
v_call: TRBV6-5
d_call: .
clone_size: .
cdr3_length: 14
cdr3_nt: TGTGCCAGCAAAGGGCTTAGTAGCAATCAGCCCCAGCATTTT
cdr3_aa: CASKGLSSNQPQHF

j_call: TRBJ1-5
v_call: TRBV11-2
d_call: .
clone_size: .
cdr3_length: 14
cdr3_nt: TGTGCCAGCAGCTTAGCCTGGGGAGATCAGCCCCAGCATTTT
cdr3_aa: CASSLAWGDQPQHF

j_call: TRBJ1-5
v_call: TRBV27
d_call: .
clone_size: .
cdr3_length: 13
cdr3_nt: TGTGCCAGCAGTTTGGTCAGCAATCAGCCCCAGCATTTT
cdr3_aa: CASSLVSNQPQHF

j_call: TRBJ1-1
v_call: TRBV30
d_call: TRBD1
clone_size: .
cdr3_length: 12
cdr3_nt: TGTGCCTGGGACAGGGGGCGGACTGAAGCTTTCTTT
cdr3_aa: CAWDRGRTEAFF

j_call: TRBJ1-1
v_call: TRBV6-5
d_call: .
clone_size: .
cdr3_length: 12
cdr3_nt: TGTGCCAGCAGCCACAGGAACACTGAAGCTTTCTTT
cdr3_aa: CASSHRNTEAFF

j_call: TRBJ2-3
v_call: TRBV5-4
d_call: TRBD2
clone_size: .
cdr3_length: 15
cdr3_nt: TGTGCCAGCAGCTCGGGACTAGCGGGGACGGATACGCAGTATTTT
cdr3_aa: CASSSGLAGTDTQYF

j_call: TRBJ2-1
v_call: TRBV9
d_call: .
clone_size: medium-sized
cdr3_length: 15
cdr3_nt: TGTGCCAGCAGCCCCCGGGACACAACCTACAATGAGCAGTTCTTC
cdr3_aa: CASSPRDTTYNEQFF

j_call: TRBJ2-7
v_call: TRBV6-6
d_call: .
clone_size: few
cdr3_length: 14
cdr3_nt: TGTGCCAGCAGTTATGCGGGGAGCTCCTACGAGCAGTACTTC
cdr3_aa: CASSYAGSSYEQYF

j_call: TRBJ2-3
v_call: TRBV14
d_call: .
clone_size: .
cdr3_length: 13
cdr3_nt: TGTGCCAGCAGCCACGTGGGGTCGAATACGCAGTATTTT
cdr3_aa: CASSHVGSNTQYF